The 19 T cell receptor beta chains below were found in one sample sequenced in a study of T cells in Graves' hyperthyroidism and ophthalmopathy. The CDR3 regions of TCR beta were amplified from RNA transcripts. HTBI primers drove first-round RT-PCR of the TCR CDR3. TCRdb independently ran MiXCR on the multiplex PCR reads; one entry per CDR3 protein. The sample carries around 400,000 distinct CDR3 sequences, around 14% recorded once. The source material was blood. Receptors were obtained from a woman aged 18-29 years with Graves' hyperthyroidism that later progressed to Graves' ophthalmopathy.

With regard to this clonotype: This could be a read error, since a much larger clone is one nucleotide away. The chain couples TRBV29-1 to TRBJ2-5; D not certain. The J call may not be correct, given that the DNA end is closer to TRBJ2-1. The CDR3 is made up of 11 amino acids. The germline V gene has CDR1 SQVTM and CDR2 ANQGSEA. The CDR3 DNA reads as TGCAGCGTTGGGCAGGCGGAGACCCAGTTCTTC. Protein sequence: CSVGQAETQFF.

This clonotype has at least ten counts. CDR3 loop: CASSYSNSGGPYEQYF. The CDR3 DNA reads as TGTGCCAGCAGTTACTCCAATTCCGGGGGTCCCTACGAGCAGTACTTC. The chain uses TRBV6-5 and TRBJ2-7; D might be TRBD2 (6 bases). The CDR3 sequence is 16 residues long. The germline gives CDR1 MNHEY, CDR2 SVGAGI. Trimming shortened V by 0 bases and J by 2 bases, and 14 bases separated the two germline ends.

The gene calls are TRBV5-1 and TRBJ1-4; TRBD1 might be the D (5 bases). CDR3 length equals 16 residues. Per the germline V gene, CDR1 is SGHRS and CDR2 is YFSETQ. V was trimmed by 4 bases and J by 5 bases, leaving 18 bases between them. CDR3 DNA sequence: TGCGCCAGCAGCCCAGCTACCGGGACGGTGAATGAAAAACTGTTTTTT. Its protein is CASSPATGTVNEKLFF.

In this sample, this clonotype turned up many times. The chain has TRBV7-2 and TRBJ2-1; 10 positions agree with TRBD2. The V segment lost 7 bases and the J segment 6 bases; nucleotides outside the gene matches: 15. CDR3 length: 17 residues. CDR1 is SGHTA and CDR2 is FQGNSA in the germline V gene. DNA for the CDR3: TGTGCCAGCATGAGACTAGCGGGTGGGGCGGGTGGCAATGAGCAGTTCTTC. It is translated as CASMRLAGGAGGNEQFF.

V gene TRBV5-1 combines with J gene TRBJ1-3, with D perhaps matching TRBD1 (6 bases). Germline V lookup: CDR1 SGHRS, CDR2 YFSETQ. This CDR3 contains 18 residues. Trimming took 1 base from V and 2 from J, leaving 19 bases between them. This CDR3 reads CASSLLGNRASAGNTIYF. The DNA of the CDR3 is TGCGCCAGCAGCTTGTTGGGAAACAGGGCAAGTGCTGGAAACACCATATATTTT.

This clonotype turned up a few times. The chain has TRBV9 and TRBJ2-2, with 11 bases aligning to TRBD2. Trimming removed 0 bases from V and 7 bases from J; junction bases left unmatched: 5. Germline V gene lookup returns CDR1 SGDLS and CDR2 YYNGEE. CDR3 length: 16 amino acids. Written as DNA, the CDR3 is TGTGCCAGCAGCGTAGGGACTAGCGGGCTCGGCGGGGAGCTGTTTTTT. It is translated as CASSVGTSGLGGELFF.

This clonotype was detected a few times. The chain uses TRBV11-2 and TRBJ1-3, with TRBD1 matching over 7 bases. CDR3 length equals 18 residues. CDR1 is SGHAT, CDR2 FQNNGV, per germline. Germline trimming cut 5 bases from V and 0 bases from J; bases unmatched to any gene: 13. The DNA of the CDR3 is TGTGCCAGCAGCCGACCTTACTTCGGGACAGACTCTGGAAACACCATATATTTT. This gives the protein CASSRPYFGTDSGNTIYF. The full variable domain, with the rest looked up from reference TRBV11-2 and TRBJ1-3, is EAGVAQSPRYKIIEKRQSVAFWCNPISGHATLYWYQQILGQGPKLLIQFQNNGVVDDSQLPKDRFSAERLKGVDSTLKIQPAKLEDSAVYLCASSRPYFGTDSGNTIYFGEGSWLTVV.

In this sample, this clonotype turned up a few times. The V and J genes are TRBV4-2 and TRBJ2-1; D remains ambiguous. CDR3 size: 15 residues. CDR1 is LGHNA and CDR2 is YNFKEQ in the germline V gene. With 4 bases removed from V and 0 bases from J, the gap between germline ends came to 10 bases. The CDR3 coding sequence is TGTGCCAGCAGCCTTAGTTATAGCTCCTACAATGAGCAGTTCTTC. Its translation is CASSLSYSSYNEQFF.

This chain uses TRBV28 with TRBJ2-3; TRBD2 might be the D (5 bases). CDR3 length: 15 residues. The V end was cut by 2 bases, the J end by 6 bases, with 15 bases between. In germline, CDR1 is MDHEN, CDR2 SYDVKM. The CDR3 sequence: CASSLVPPGRDTQYF. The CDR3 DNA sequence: TGTGCCAGCAGTTTAGTTCCCCCGGGAAGGGATACGCAGTATTTT.

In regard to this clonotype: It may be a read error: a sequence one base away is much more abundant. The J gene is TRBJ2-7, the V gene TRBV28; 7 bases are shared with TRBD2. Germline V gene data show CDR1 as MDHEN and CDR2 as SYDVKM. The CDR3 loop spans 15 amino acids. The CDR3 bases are TGTGCCAGCAGTTCCGTGGGGGGGGGAGACTACGGGCAGTACTTC. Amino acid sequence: CASSSVGGGDYGQYF.

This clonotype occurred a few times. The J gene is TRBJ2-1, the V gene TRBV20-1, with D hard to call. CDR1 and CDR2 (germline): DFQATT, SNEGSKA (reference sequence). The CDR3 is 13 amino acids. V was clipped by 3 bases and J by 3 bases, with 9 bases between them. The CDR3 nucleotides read TGCAGTGCTAGCGACCAAATCTACAATGAGCAGTTCTTC. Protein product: CSASDQIYNEQFF.

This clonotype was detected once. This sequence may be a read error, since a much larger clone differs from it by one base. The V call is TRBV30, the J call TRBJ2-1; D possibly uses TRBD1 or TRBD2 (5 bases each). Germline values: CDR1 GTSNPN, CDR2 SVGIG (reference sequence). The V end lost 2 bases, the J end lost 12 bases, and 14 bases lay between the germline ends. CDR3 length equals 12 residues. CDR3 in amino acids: CAWSSPGQGQFF. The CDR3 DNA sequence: TGTGCCTGGAGTTCCCCGGGGCAAGGGCAGTTCTTC.

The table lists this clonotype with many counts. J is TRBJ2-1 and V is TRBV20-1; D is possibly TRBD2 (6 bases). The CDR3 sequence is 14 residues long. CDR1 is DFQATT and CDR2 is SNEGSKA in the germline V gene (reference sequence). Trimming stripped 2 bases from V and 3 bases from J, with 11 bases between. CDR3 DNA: TGCAGTGCTAGATACTTGGGACTCTACAATGAGCAGTTCTTC. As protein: CSARYLGLYNEQFF.

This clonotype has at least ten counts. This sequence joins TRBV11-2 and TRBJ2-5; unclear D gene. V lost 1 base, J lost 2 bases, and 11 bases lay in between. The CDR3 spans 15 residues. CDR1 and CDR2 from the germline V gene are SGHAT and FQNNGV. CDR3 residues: CASSLGLTPQETQYF. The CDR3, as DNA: TGTGCCAGCAGCTTAGGATTGACACCTCAAGAGACCCAGTACTTC.

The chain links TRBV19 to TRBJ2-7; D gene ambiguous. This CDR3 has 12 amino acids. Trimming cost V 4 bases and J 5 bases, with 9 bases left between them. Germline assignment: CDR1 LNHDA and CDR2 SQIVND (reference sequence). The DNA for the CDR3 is TGTGCCAGTAGTACTAGGTCCGACGAGCAGTACTTC. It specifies CASSTRSDEQYF.

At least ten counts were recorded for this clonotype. CDR3 sequence reads: CASSLRGEGSGELFF. In DNA, the CDR3 is TGTGCCAGCAGTTTACGTGGGGAAGGATCCGGGGAGCTGTTTTTT. This chain uses TRBV12-3 or TRBV12-4 with TRBJ2-2; D gene unclear. The CDR3 loop spans 15 amino acids. V lost 2 bases, J lost 6 bases, and 13 bases lay in between.

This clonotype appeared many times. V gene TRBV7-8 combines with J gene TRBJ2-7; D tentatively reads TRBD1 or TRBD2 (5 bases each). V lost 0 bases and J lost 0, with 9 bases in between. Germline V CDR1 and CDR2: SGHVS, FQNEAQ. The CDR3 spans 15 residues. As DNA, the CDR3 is TGTGCCAGCAGCTTAGCTGTGGGGACCTCCTACGAGCAGTACTTC. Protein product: CASSLAVGTSYEQYF.

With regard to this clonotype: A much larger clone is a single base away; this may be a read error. The DNA for the CDR3 is TGTGCCAGCAGTTTGTCTCGGGACAGAATCAATCAGCCCCAGCATTTT. It is translated as CASSLSRDRINQPQHF. The chain uses TRBV28 and TRBJ1-5; 7 bases align to TRBD1. V shed 3 bases and J 3 bases; nucleotides not matched to a gene: 8. Per germline, CDR1 MDHEN and CDR2 SYDVKM. CDR3 length equals 16 residues.

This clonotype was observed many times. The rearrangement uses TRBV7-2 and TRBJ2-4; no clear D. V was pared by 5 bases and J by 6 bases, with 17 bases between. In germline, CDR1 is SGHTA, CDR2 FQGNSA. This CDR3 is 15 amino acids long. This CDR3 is CASSIGSWVGNIQYF. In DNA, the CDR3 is TGTGCCAGCAGCATCGGTTCGTGGGTGGGAAACATTCAGTACTTC. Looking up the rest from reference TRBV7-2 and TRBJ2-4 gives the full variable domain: GAGVSQSPSNKVTEKGKDVELRCDPISGHTALYWYRQSLGQGLEFLIYFQGNSAPDKSGLPSDRFSAERTGGSVSTLTIQRTQQEDSAVYLCASSIGSWVGNIQYFGAGTRLSVL.